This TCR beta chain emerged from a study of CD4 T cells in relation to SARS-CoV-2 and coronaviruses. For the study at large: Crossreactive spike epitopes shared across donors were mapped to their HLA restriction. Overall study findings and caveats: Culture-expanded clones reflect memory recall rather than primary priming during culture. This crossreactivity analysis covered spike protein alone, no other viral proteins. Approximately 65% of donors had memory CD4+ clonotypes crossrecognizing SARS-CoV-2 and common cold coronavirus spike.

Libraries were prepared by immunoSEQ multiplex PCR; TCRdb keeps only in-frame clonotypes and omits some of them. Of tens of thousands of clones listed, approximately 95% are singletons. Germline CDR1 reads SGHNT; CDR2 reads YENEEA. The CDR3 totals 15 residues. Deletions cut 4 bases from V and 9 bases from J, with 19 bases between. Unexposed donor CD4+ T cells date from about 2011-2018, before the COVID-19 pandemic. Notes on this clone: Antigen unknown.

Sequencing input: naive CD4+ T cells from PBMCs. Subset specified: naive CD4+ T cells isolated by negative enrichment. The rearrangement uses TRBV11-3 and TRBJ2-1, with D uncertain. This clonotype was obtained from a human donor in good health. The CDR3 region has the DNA TGTGCCAGCAGCTCAATTACATACCCGGGCGCTGAGCAGTTCTTC. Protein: CASSSITYPGAEQFF.